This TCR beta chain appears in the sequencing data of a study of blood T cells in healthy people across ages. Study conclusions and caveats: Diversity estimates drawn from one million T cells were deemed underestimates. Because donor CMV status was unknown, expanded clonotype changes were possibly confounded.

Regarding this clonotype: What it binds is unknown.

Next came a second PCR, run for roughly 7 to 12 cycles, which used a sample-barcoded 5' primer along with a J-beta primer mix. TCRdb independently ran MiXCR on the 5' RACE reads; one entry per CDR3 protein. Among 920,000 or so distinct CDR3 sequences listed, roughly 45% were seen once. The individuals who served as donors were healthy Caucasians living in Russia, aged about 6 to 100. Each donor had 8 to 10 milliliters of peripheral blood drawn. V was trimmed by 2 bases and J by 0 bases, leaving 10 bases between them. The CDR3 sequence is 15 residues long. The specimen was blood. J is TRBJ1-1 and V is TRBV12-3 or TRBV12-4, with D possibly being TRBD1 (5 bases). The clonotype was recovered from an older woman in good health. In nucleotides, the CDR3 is TGTGCCAGCAGTTTAACGGGGCCCTTGAACACTGAAGCTTTCTTT. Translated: CASSLTGPLNTEAFF.